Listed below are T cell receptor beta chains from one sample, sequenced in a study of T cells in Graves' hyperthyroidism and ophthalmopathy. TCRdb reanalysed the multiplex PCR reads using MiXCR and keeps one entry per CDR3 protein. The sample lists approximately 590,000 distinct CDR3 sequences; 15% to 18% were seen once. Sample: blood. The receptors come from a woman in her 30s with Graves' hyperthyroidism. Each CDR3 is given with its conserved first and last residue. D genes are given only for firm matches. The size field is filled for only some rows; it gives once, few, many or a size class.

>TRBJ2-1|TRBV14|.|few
CASSQSYSYNEQFF
TGTGCCAGCAGCCAGAGTTACTCCTACAATGAGCAGTTCTTC
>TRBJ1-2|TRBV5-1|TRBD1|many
CASSLNVRGGYGYTF
TGCGCCAGCAGCTTGAACGTCAGGGGGGGCTATGGCTACACCTTC
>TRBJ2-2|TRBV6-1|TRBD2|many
CASKLRELGTGELFF
TGTGCCAGCAAACTGCGGGAGCTCGGCACCGGGGAGCTGTTTTTT
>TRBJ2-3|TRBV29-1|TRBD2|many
CSVGTMLADTQYF
TGCAGCGTCGGGACTATGCTGGCAGATACGCAGTATTTT
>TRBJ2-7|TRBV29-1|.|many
CSVEGRDEQYF
TGCAGCGTTGAAGGGAGGGACGAGCAGTACTTC
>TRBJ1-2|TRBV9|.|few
CASSFITDLYGYTF
TGTGCCAGCAGCTTTATCACAGATCTCTATGGCTACACCTTC
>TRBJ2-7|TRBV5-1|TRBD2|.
CASSYLQAGGPRNEQYF
TGCGCCAGCAGCTATCTACAAGCGGGAGGGCCCCGGAACGAGCAGTACTTC
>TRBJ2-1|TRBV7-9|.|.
CASSLDFRGRSYNEQFF
TGTGCCAGCAGCTTAGATTTCCGGGGTCGCTCCTACAATGAGCAGTTCTTC
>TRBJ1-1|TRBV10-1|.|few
CASSESIYTEAFF
TGCGCCAGCAGTGAGTCGATATATACTGAAGCTTTCTTT
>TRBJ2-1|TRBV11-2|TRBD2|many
CASSIAGVSYNEQFF
TGTGCCAGCAGCATAGCGGGAGTCTCCTACAATGAGCAGTTCTTC
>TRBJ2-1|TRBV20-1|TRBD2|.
CSATGRGMEQFF
TGCAGTGCCACGGGGCGGGGGATGGAGCAGTTCTTC
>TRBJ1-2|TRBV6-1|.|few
CASSSSGRSDGYTF
TGTGCCAGCAGTTCCTCGGGCAGGTCTGACGGCTACACCTTC
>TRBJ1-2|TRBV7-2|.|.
CASSLERLPHYGYTF
TGTGCCAGCAGCTTAGAACGGCTTCCGCACTATGGCTACACCTTC
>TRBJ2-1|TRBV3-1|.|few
CASSPVGPNNEQFF
TGTGCCAGCAGCCCGGTGGGGCCCAACAATGAGCAGTTCTTC
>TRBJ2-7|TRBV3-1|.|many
CASSAGTREQYF
TGTGCCAGCAGCGCCGGGACACGCGAGCAGTACTTC
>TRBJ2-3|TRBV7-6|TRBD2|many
CASSLKTPGLAGTDTQYF
TGTGCCAGCAGCTTAAAGACCCCGGGACTAGCGGGAACCGATACGCAGTATTTT
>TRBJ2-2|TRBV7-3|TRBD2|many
CASSLSTGGTGELFF
TGTGCCAGCAGCCTGTCCACGGGGGGCACCGGGGAGCTGTTTTTT
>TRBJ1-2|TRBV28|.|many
CASSLYEGGQWYGYTF
TGTGCCAGCAGTTTATATGAAGGAGGACAGTGGTATGGCTACACCTTC
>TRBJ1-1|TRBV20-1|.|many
CSAREGLRGGRNTEAFF
TGCAGTGCTAGGGAAGGTCTCAGGGGTGGACGGAACACTGAAGCTTTCTTT
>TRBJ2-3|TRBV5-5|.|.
CASSLRGATSTDTQYF
TGTGCCAGCAGCTTGCGGGGCGCAACTAGCACAGATACGCAGTATTTT
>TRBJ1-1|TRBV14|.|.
CASSQVRGPNTEAFF
TGTGCCAGCAGCCAAGTTCGAGGGCCGAACACTGAAGCTTTCTTT
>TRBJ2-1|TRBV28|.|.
CASSSLDPSSYNEQFF
TGTGCCAGCAGTTCCCTTGACCCGAGCTCCTACAATGAGCAGTTCTTC
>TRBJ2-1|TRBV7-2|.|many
CASSLSWDNEQFF
TGTGCCAGCAGCTTATCCTGGGACAATGAGCAGTTCTTC
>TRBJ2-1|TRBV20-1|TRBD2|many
CSARRILAGDYNEQFF
TGCAGTGCTAGACGCATCCTAGCGGGCGACTACAATGAGCAGTTCTTC
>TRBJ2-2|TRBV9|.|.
CASSVEDMGTGELFF
TGTGCCAGCAGCGTAGAGGATATGGGAACCGGGGAGCTGTTTTTT
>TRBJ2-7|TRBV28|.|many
CASSLPGERLEQYF
TGTGCCAGCAGTTTACCAGGGGAGAGGCTCGAGCAGTACTTC